Presented here are 4 T cell receptor beta chains from one specimen sequenced in a study of PD-1 and CTLA-4 blockade in melanoma. This table comes from immunoSEQ multiplex PCR, and its TCRdb copy is limited to in-frame clones, with some not included. The sample holds 15,000 to 20,000 clones, 60% to 75% seen once. The input for sequencing was CD8+ T cells from peripheral blood, taken before anti-PD-1 treatment. These receptors all come from a human donor with melanoma.

This clone was seen once. This chain connects TRBV6-5 to TRBJ1-2, with D tentatively TRBD1 (5 bases). Trimming removed 7 bases at V and 4 bases at J, with 16 bases between. Germline values: CDR1 MNHEY, CDR2 SVGAGI. This CDR3 comprises 14 residues. The CDR3 DNA reads TGTGCCAGCACCGACTCAGGGATTGGCTATGGCTACACCTTC. Translated: CASTDSGIGYGYTF.

Judged by abundance, this clone is medium-sized. The rearrangement joins TRBV7-9 to TRBJ1-1; D remains ambiguous. The CDR3 runs 15 residues. Germline CDR1 and CDR2: SEHNR and FQNEAQ (reference sequence). The V and J ends lost 5 bases and 1 base respectively, with 14 bases between them. This CDR3 reads CASSPLSVGNTEAFF. For the CDR3, the DNA is TGTGCCAGCAGCCCCCTTTCCGTAGGGAACACTGAAGCTTTCTTT.

The chain has TRBV6-4 and TRBJ1-2; D is perhaps TRBD1 (5 bases). The germline V gene encodes CDR1 MRHNA and CDR2 SNTAGT. The length of the CDR3 is 15 residues. Trimming cost V 2 bases and J 4 bases, with 14 bases left between them. CDR3 in amino acids: CASSDRDSPAYGYTF. The CDR3 DNA is TGTGCCAGCAGTGACCGGGACTCCCCCGCCTATGGCTACACCTTC.

The chain links TRBV27 to TRBJ2-3; no firm D call. V lost 2 bases and J 2 bases, leaving 11 bases between the germline ends. The CDR3 consists of 15 residues. Germline V gene lookup returns CDR1 MNHEY and CDR2 SMNVEV (reference sequence). This CDR3 reads CASSLVAYSTDTQYF. Here the CDR3 DNA reads TGTGCCAGCAGTTTAGTAGCTTACTCCACAGATACGCAGTATTTT.